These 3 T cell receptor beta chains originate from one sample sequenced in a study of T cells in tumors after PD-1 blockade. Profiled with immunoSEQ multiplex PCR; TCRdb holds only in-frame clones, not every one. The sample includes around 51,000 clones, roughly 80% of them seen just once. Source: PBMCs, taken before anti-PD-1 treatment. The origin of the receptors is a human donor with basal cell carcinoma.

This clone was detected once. CDR3 sequence reads: CASSGWGGGTEAFF. The CDR3 DNA reads as TGTGCCAGCAGCGGATGGGGGGGTGGTACTGAAGCTTTCTTT. V gene TRBV7-9 combines with J gene TRBJ1-1, with D maybe TRBD1 (5 bases). V was clipped by 5 bases and J by 5 bases, with 15 bases between them. Germline V lookup: CDR1 SEHNR, CDR2 FQNEAQ (reference sequence). The CDR3 sequence is 14 residues long.

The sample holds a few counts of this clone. DNA of the CDR3: TGTGCCAGCAGGGGTTACGATCAGCCCCAGCATTTT. Its protein is CASRGYDQPQHF. V usage is TRBV6-5 and J usage is TRBJ1-5; D call uncertain. The CDR3 totals 12 residues. V lost 6 bases and J 5 bases, leaving 8 bases between the germline ends. CDR1 and CDR2 (germline): MNHEY, SVGAGI.

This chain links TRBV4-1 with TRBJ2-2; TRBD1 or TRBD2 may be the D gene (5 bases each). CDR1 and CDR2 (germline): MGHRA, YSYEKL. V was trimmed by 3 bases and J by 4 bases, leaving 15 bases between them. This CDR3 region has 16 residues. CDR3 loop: CASSQIGAWVTGELFF. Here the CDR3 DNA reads TGCGCCAGCAGCCAGATCGGGGCGTGGGTCACCGGGGAGCTGTTTTTT.